These 14 T cell receptor beta chains originate from one sample sequenced in a study of cytomegalovirus exposure and HLA in healthy donors. PCR used 60 Vbeta primers and 13 Jbeta primers. TCRdb keeps only in-frame clones here, not all; method: immunoSEQ multiplex PCR. Seen in this sample are about 200,000 clones; the ten most common clones hold less than 0.85%. The sample taken for sequencing was PBMCs. All receptors come from a boy aged 10-17 years in good health and CMV-seronegative.

The CDR3 DNA sequence: TGTGCCAGCAGCTTGGGGCAGGGAGGGTATGAGCAGTTCTTC. It codes for CASSLGQGGYEQFF. The V and J genes are TRBV5-4 and TRBJ2-1; 7 bases align to TRBD2. Germline loops: CDR1 SGHNT, CDR2 YYREEE (reference sequence). The CDR3 has 14 amino acids. Unmatched junction bases numbered 5, after V lost 0 bases and J lost 8 bases.

The V gene is TRBV6-5, the J gene TRBJ1-2; no definite D call. V was shortened by 4 bases and J by 4 bases, with 7 bases between the two germline ends. The CDR3 totals 12 residues. CDR1 and CDR2 (germline): MNHEY, SVGAGI. Here the CDR3 reads CASSSGVYGYTF. The DNA of the CDR3 is TGTGCCAGCAGTTCGGGAGTCTATGGCTACACCTTC.

The chain recombines TRBV9 with TRBJ1-1; no firm D call. The CDR3 extends over 16 amino acids. In germline, CDR1 is SGDLS, CDR2 YYNGEE. V lost 5 bases to trimming and J lost 1 base, with 18 bases between them. The CDR3 region is CASRYNKLEPNTEAFF. The CDR3 nucleotides read TGTGCCAGCAGGTACAACAAGTTGGAGCCGAACACTGAAGCTTTCTTT. The variable domain in full, with the rest retrieved from reference TRBV9 and TRBJ1-1, is DSGVTQTPKHLITATGQRVTLRCSPRSGDLSVYWYQQSLDQGLQFLIQYYNGEERAKGNILERFSAQQFPDLHSELNLSSLELGDSALYFCASRYNKLEPNTEAFFGQGTRLTVV.

The rearrangement uses TRBV4-1 and TRBJ1-1; TRBD1 agrees at 7 bases. After removal of 6 bases from V and 2 bases from J, the junction contained 6 bases not matched to a gene. The CDR3 length is 14 residues. Germline CDR1 and CDR2: MGHRA and YSYEKL. CDR3 DNA: TGCGCCAGCAGGTCCGGGACAGCTAACACTGAAGCTTTCTTT. It translates to CASRSGTANTEAFF.

The chain recombines TRBV7-3 with TRBJ2-1, with TRBD2 matching over 8 bases. In germline, CDR1 is SGHTA, CDR2 FQGTGA. V lost 2 bases to trimming and J lost 5 bases; unmatched junction nucleotides: 14. The CDR3 runs 18 residues. The CDR3 nucleotides are TGTGCCAGCAGCTTATTTACCCGGGGCGGGGGGAACGACAATGAGCAGTTCTTC. Encoded protein: CASSLFTRGGGNDNEQFF. The full variable domain, with the rest looked up from reference TRBV7-3 and TRBJ2-1, is GAGVSQTPSNKVTEKGKYVELRCDPISGHTALYWYRQSLGQGPEFLIYFQGTGAADDSGLPNDRFFAVRPEGSVSTLKIQRTERGDSAVYLCASSLFTRGGGNDNEQFFGPGTRLTVL.

The genes are TRBV4-3 and TRBJ2-7; D perhaps matches TRBD2 (6 bases). Germline-derived CDR1 and CDR2 are LGHNA and YSLEER. Trimming removed 2 bases from V and 3 bases from J, with 14 bases in between. This CDR3 is built from 15 residues. The CDR3 DNA sequence: TGCGCCAGCAGCCAAACCCGGGGGACTGTCTACGAGCAGTACTTC. This translates into CASSQTRGTVYEQYF.

The chain's CDR3 is CSVSDRVRGYTF. As DNA, the CDR3 is TGCAGCGTCTCGGACAGGGTTCGTGGCTACACCTTC. V is TRBV29-1 and J is TRBJ1-2, with 8 bases matching TRBD1. J lost 7 bases, V lost 6 bases, and 7 bases had no gene match. CDR1 is SQVTM and CDR2 is ANQGSEA in the germline V gene. The CDR3 covers 12 residues.

The chain combines TRBV7-8 with TRBJ2-1; D uncertain. Germline loops: CDR1 SGHVS, CDR2 FQNEAQ. The CDR3 contains 15 residues. The germline V and J ends were trimmed by 1 base and 5 bases, with 12 bases remaining between them. CDR3 in DNA: TGTGCCAGCAGCTTAGGGAGTGTGAGGAACAATGAGCAGTTCTTC. Translation: CASSLGSVRNNEQFF.

V usage is TRBV19 and J usage is TRBJ2-7, with TRBD1 matching 7 bases. In germline, CDR1 is LNHDA, CDR2 SQIVND (reference sequence). The V and J ends lost 6 bases and 2 bases, in that order; junction bases with no gene match: 4. This CDR3 region has 13 residues. CDR3 region: CASSVTGTYEQYF. Here the CDR3 DNA reads TGTGCCAGTAGCGTGACAGGGACCTACGAGCAGTACTTC. Full variable domain (remainder filled in from reference TRBV19 and TRBJ2-7): DGGITQSPKYLFRKEGQNVTLSCEQNLNHDAMYWYRQDPGQGLRLIYYSQIVNDFQKGDIAEGYSVSREKKESFPLTVTSAQKNPTAFYLCASSVTGTYEQYFGPGTRLTVT.

The chain combines TRBV9 with TRBJ2-5; 7 bases agree with TRBD1. Unmatched junction bases numbered 13, after V lost 4 bases and J lost 7 bases. The CDR3 spans 15 residues. Germline loops: CDR1 SGDLS, CDR2 YYNGEE. CDR3 DNA sequence: TGTGCCAGCAGCCTAAGGGACAGTCTCATCGGGACCCAGTACTTC. It yields the protein CASSLRDSLIGTQYF.

This chain joins TRBV6-5 and TRBJ2-7, with D hard to call. Germline values: CDR1 MNHEY, CDR2 SVGAGI. The CDR3 covers 13 residues. The germline V and J ends were trimmed by 5 bases and 0 bases, with 8 bases remaining between them. The CDR3 coding sequence is TGTGCCAGCAGTCGGTCCCCCTCCTACGAGCAGTACTTC. This gives the protein CASSRSPSYEQYF.

The chain joins TRBV9 to TRBJ2-2, with D unresolved. Trimming removed 3 bases from V and 6 bases from J, with 15 bases in between. Germline V lookup: CDR1 SGDLS, CDR2 YYNGEE. This CDR3 contains 15 residues. This CDR3 is CASSETYWAAGELFF. In DNA, the CDR3 is TGTGCCAGCAGCGAGACATATTGGGCCGCCGGGGAGCTGTTTTTT. The whole variable domain, remainder taken from reference TRBV9 and TRBJ2-2, is DSGVTQTPKHLITATGQRVTLRCSPRSGDLSVYWYQQSLDQGLQFLIQYYNGEERAKGNILERFSAQQFPDLHSELNLSSLELGDSALYFCASSETYWAAGELFFGEGSRLTVL.

The chain is built from TRBV27 and TRBJ2-3; D uncertain. The V end lost 10 bases, the J end lost 0 bases, and 23 bases lay between the germline ends. The germline gives CDR1 MNHEY, CDR2 SMNVEV (reference sequence). This CDR3 comprises 17 residues. Here the CDR3 DNA reads TGTGCCACCATCCCCCTATCCACGCAATCTAGCACAGATACGCAGTATTTT. Translating it yields CATIPLSTQSSTDTQYF.

The chain is built from TRBV7-9 and TRBJ2-5; 8 nucleotides align to TRBD2. CDR3 length: 13 residues. V was pared by 4 bases and J by 3 bases, with 1 base of the junction left unmatched. The germline V gene has CDR1 SEHNR and CDR2 FQNEAQ (reference sequence). CDR3 protein: CASSSGGEETQYF. The CDR3 DNA reads as TGTGCCAGCAGCTCCGGGGGGGAAGAGACCCAGTACTTC.